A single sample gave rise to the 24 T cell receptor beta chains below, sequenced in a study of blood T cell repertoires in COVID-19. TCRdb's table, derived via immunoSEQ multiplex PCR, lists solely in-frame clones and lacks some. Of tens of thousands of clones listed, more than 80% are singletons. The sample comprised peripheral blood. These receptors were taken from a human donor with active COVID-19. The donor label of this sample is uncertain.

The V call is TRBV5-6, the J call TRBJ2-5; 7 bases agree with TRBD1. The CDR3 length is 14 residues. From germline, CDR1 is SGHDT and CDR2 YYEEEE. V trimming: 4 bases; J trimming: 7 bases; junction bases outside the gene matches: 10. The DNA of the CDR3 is TGTGCCAGCAGCGGGGCTCGGGACAGACGGACCCAGTACTTC. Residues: CASSGARDRRTQYF.

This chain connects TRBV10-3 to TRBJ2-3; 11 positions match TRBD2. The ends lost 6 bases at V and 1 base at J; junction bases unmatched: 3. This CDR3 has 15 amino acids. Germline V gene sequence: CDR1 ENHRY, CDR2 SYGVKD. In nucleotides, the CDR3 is TGTGCCATCAGCGAGACTAGCGGGGGCACAGATACGCAGTATTTT. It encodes CAISETSGGTDTQYF.

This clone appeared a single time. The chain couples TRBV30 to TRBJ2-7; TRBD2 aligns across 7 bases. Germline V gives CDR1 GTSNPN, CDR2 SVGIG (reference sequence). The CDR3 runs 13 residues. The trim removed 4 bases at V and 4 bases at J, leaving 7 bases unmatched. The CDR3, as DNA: TGTGCCTGGACCAGCGGGATTAATTACGAGCAGTACTTC. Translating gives CAWTSGINYEQYF.

The CDR3 spells CASSQVHRLNTEAFF. The CDR3 bases are TGCGCCAGCAGCCAAGTACACAGACTGAACACTGAAGCTTTCTTT. The chain carries TRBV4-3 and TRBJ1-1; D remains unclear. The V gene lost 1 base and the J gene lost 0 bases, with 9 bases spanning the gap. The CDR3 is 15 amino acids. Looked up from germline, CDR1 is LGHNA and CDR2 is YSLEER.

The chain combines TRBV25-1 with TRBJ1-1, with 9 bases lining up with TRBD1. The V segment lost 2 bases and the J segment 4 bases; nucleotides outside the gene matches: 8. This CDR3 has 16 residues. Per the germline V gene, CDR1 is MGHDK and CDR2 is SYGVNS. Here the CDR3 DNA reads TGTGCCAGCAGTGAAGGCCTGACAGGGGGTGTCACTGAAGCTTTCTTT. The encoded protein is CASSEGLTGGVTEAFF.

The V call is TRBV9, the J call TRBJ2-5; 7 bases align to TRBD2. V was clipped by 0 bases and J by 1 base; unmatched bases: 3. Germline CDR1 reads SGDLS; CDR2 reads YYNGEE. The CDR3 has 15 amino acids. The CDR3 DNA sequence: TGTGCCAGCAGCGTAGAAACTAGCGCCCAAGAGACCCAGTACTTC. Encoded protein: CASSVETSAQETQYF.

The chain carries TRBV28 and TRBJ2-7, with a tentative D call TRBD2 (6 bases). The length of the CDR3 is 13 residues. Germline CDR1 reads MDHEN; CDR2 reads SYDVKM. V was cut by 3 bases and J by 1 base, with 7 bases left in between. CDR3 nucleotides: TGTGCCAGCAGTTTGACTAGTTCCTACGAGCAGTACTTC. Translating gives CASSLTSSYEQYF. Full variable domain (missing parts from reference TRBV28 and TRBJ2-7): DVKVTQSSRYLVKRTGEKVFLECVQDMDHENMFWYRQDPGLGLRLIYFSYDVKMKEKGDIPEGYSVSREKKERFSLILESASTNQTSMYLCASSLTSSYEQYFGPGTRLTVT.

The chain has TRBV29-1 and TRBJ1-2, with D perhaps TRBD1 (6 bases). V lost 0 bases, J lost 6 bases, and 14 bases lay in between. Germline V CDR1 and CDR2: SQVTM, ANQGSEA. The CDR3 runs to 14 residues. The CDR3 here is CSVEDRGIPNGYTF. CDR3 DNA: TGCAGCGTTGAAGACAGGGGTATCCCTAATGGCTACACCTTC.

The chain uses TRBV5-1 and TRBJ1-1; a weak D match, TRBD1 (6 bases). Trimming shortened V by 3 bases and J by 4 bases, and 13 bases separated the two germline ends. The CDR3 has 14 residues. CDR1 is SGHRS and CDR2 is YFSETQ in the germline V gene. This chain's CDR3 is CASSSQGGVTEAFF. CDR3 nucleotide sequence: TGCGCCAGCAGCTCACAGGGTGGAGTCACTGAAGCTTTCTTT.

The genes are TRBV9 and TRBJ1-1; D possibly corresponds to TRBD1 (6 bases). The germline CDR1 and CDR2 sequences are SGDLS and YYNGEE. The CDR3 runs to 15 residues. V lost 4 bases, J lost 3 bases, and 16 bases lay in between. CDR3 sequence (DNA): TGTGCCAGCAGCCTAGAGGTTGCAGGGGACACTGAAGCTTTCTTT. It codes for CASSLEVAGDTEAFF.

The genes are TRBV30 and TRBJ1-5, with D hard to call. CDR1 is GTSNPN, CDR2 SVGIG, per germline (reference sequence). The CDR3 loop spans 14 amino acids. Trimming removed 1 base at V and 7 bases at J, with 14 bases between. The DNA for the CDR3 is TGTGCCTGGAGTGCCGGGATTGACATCCAGCCCCAGCATTTT. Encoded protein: CAWSAGIDIQPQHF.

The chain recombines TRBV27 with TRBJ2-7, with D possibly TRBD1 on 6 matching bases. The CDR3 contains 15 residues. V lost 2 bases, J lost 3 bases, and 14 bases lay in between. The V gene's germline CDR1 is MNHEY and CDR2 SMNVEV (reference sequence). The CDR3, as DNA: TGTGCCAGCAGTTTAAGTCCTCAGGGGTTCTACGAGCAGTACTTC. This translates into CASSLSPQGFYEQYF.

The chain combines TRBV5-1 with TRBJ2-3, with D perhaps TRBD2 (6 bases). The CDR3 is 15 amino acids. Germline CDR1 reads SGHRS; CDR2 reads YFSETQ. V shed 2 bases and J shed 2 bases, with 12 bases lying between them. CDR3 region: CASSLSGRDTDTQYF. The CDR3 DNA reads TGCGCCAGCAGCTTAAGTGGGCGGGACACAGATACGCAGTATTTT.

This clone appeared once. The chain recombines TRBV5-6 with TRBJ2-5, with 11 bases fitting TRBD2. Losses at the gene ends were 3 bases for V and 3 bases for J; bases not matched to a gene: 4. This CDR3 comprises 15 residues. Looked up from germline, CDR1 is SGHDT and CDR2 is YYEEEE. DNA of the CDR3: TGTGCCAGCAGCTGGGGGACTAGCGGAAAAGAGACCCAGTACTTC. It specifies CASSWGTSGKETQYF.

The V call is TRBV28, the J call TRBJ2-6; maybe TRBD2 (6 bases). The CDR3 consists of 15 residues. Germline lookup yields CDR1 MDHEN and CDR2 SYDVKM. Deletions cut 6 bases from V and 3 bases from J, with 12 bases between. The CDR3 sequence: CASRSLGGGANVLTF. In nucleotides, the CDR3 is TGTGCCAGCAGGTCGCTCGGGGGTGGGGCCAACGTCCTGACTTTC.

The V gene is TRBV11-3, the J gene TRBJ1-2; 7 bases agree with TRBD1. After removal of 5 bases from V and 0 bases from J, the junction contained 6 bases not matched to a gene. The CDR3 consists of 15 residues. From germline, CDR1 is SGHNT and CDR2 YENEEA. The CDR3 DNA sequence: TGTGCCAGCAGCCCACGGGACAGCCCTAACTATGGCTACACCTTC. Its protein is CASSPRDSPNYGYTF.

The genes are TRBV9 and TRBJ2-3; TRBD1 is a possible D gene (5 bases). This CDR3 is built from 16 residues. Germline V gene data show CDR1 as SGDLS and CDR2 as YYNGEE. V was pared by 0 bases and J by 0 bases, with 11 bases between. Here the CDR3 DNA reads TGTGCCAGCAGCGTAGATGGGGCACCTAGCACAGATACGCAGTATTTT. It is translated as CASSVDGAPSTDTQYF.

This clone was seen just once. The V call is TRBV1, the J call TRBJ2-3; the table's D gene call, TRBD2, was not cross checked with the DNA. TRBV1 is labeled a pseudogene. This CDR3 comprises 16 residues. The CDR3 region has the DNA TGCACCAGCAGCCACCGAAAGCGGGGAACCACAGATACGCAGTATTTT. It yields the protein CTSSHRKRGTTDTQYF.

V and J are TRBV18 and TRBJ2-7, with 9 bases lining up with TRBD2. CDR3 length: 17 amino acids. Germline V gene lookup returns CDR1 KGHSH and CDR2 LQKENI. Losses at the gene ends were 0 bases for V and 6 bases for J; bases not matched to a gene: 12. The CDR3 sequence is CASSPPSLAGGFGEQYF. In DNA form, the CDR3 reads TGTGCCAGCTCACCACCGAGTTTGGCGGGGGGGTTCGGCGAGCAGTACTTC. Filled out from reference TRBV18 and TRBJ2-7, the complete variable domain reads NAGVMQNPRHLVRRRGQEARLRCSPMKGHSHVYWYRQLPEEGLKFMVYLQKENIIDESGMPKERFSAEFPKEGPSILRIQQVVRGDSAAYFCASSPPSLAGGFGEQYFGPGTRLTVT.

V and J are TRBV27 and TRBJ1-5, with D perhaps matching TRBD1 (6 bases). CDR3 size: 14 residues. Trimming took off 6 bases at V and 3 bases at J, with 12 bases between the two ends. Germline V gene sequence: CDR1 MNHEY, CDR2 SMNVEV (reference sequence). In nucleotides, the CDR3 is TGTGCCAGCAGCCTCAGGGGAGTCAATCAGCCCCAGCATTTT. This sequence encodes CASSLRGVNQPQHF.

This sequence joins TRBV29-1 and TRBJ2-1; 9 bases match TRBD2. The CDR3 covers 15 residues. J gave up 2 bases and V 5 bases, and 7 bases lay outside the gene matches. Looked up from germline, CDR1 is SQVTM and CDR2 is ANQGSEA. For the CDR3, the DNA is TGCAGCGTTTGGGGCGGGAGGGACCCCTACAATGAGCAGTTCTTC. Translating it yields CSVWGGRDPYNEQFF.

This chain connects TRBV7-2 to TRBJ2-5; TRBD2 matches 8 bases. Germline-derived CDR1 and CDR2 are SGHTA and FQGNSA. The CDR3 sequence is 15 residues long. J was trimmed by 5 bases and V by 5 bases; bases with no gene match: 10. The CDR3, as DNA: TGTGCCAGCAGCCCTAGCGGGCTGTCGGGGGAGACCCAGTACTTC. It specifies CASSPSGLSGETQYF.

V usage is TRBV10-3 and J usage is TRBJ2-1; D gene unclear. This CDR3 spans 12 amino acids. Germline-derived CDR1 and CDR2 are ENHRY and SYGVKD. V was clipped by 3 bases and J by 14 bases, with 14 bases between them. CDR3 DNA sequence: TGTGCCATCAGTGACGGATCAGACTTAGAGTTCTTC. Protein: CAISDGSDLEFF.

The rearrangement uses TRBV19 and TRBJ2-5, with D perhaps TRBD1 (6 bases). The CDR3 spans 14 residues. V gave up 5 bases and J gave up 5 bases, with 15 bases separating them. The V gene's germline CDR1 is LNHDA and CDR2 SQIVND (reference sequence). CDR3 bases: TGTGCCAGTAGTGTCCGTGGGGGCAGGGAGACCCAGTACTTC. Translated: CASSVRGGRETQYF.